The 20 T cell receptor beta chains given below trace back to one sample, sequenced in a study of blood T cell repertoires in COVID-19. Assay: immunoSEQ multiplex PCR; the TCRdb copy retains only in-frame clones and omits some. The repertoire holds approximately 200,000 clones, with roughly 84% as singletons. Sequencing was performed on peripheral blood. The source of these receptors is a woman aged 55 to 70 who had recovered from COVID-19.

The J gene is TRBJ1-1, the V gene TRBV5-1; TRBD1 aligns across 9 bases. The CDR3 length is 15 residues. Looked up from germline, CDR1 is SGHRS and CDR2 is YFSETQ. V lost 3 bases to trimming and J lost 5 bases; unmatched junction nucleotides: 8. The CDR3 DNA sequence: TGCGCCAGCAGCTCAGAACAGGGGGCGCCGACTGAAGCTTTCTTT. This gives the protein CASSSEQGAPTEAFF.

The V gene is TRBV6-5, the J gene TRBJ1-1, with a possible D match to TRBD1 (5 bases). This CDR3 comprises 14 residues. Germline V gives CDR1 MNHEY, CDR2 SVGAGI. Trimming took off 2 bases at V and 5 bases at J, with 12 bases between the two ends. The CDR3 spells CASSYRGGLTEAFF. In DNA, the CDR3 is TGTGCCAGCAGTTACAGGGGTGGTTTGACTGAAGCTTTCTTT.

The chain recombines TRBV19 with TRBJ1-2, with 9 bases matching TRBD1. The CDR3 runs to 15 residues. Germline CDR1 and CDR2: LNHDA and SQIVND (reference sequence). V lost 8 bases, J lost 5 bases, and 12 bases stayed unmatched. The CDR3 loop reads CASYPPGQGIYGYTF. In DNA form, the CDR3 reads TGTGCCAGTTACCCCCCGGGACAGGGAATTTATGGCTACACCTTC.

The table lists this clone with a count of one. This sequence joins TRBV2 and TRBJ2-2, with 8 bases identical to TRBD1. Per germline, CDR1 SNHLY and CDR2 FYNNEI. The length of the CDR3 is 15 residues. J lost 1 base, V lost 4 bases, and 2 bases had no gene match. The CDR3 sequence: CASSGDRRNTGELFF. The CDR3 region has the DNA TGTGCCAGCAGTGGGGACAGGCGGAACACCGGGGAGCTGTTTTTT.

The rearrangement joins TRBV9 to TRBJ1-1; 7 bases line up with TRBD1. The CDR3 contains 14 residues. The V segment lost 0 bases and the J segment 6 bases; nucleotides outside the gene matches: 5. The germline V gene has CDR1 SGDLS and CDR2 YYNGEE. This CDR3 is CASSVVQGLSEAFF. As DNA, the CDR3 is TGTGCCAGCAGCGTAGTACAGGGGTTGTCTGAAGCTTTCTTT.

The CDR3 region has the DNA TGTGCCAGCAGTGCCAGGGTGGGCACTGAAGCTTTCTTT. It specifies CASSARVGTEAFF. This sequence joins TRBV12-3 or TRBV12-4 and TRBJ1-1; D might be TRBD1 (5 bases). This CDR3 contains 13 residues. Deletions cut 5 bases from V and 4 bases from J, with 11 bases between.

The chain is built from TRBV6-1 and TRBJ2-7; 11 bases map to TRBD1. Germline CDR1 and CDR2: MNHNS and SASEGT. The CDR3 contains 18 residues. The trim removed 4 bases at V and 4 bases at J, leaving 15 bases unmatched. The CDR3 DNA is TGTGCCAGCAGTGCCCGAAGAAGGGGACAGGGGGAGTTTTACGAGCAGTACTTC. Protein sequence: CASSARRRGQGEFYEQYF.

This chain uses TRBV7-8 with TRBJ2-7; TRBD1 matches at 8 bases. This CDR3 is built from 16 residues. V was clipped by 5 bases and J by 4 bases; unmatched bases: 13. Germline V gene sequence: CDR1 SGHVS, CDR2 FQNEAQ. CDR3 amino acids: CASSPRTGSGRYEQYF. For the CDR3, the DNA is TGTGCCAGCAGCCCACGGACAGGGAGCGGCAGGTACGAGCAGTACTTC.

J is TRBJ2-3 and V is TRBV7-2, with 12 bases matching TRBD2. J gave up 1 base and V 5 bases, and 4 bases lay outside the gene matches. This CDR3 is 16 amino acids long. From germline, CDR1 is SGHTA and CDR2 FQGNSA. CDR3 protein: CASSTSGGRGTDTQYF. The DNA for the CDR3 is TGTGCCAGCAGCACTAGCGGGGGGAGGGGCACAGATACGCAGTATTTT.

J is TRBJ2-1 and V is TRBV20-1, with no clear D. The CDR3 loop spans 13 amino acids. Germline V lookup: CDR1 DFQATT, CDR2 SNEGSKA (reference sequence). Trimming stripped 3 bases from V and 3 bases from J, with 9 bases between. Here the CDR3 reads CSASQYSYNEQFF. CDR3 DNA sequence: TGCAGTGCTAGTCAGTACAGCTACAATGAGCAGTTCTTC.

The sample holds many counts of this clone. The CDR3 sequence: CASSLRGSYNEQFF. The CDR3 DNA reads as TGTGCCAGCAGCTTGAGGGGGTCCTACAATGAGCAGTTCTTC. The chain employs TRBV5-4 and TRBJ2-1; possible D gene TRBD1, 6 bases. CDR1 SGHNT and CDR2 YYREEE come from the germline V gene (reference sequence). This CDR3 is built from 14 residues. V shed 1 base and J shed 1 base, with 6 bases lying between them.

The rearrangement joins TRBV29-1 to TRBJ1-2; no firm D call. Trimming shortened V by 0 bases and J by 3 bases, and 11 bases separated the two germline ends. Germline V gives CDR1 SQVTM, CDR2 ANQGSEA. The CDR3 totals 14 residues. Here the CDR3 reads CSVEDSPGHYGYTF. CDR3 bases: TGCAGCGTTGAAGATAGCCCTGGTCACTATGGCTACACCTTC.

The CDR3 protein is CASSLPGRTESYEQYF. The CDR3 coding sequence is TGCGCCAGCAGCTTACCCGGTCGGACAGAGTCCTACGAGCAGTACTTC. This chain connects TRBV5-1 to TRBJ2-7, with a tentative D call TRBD1 (6 bases). This CDR3 contains 16 residues. Trimming took off 2 bases at V and 1 base at J, with 16 bases between the two ends. Germline loops: CDR1 SGHRS, CDR2 YFSETQ.

This rearrangement joins TRBV7-6 to TRBJ2-7, with D perhaps matching TRBD1 (5 bases). Trimming pared 8 bases from V and 6 bases from J, leaving 14 bases between. CDR1 is SGHVS and CDR2 is FNYEAQ in the germline V gene. CDR3 length: 12 amino acids. The CDR3 coding sequence is TGTGCCAGCGGCTCCACAAGGGGCGAGCAGTACTTC. As protein: CASGSTRGEQYF.

This clone was counted once. The V call is TRBV7-8, the J call TRBJ1-5; 7 bases match TRBD1. Trimming cost V 4 bases and J 2 bases; bases outside gene matches: 2. Per germline, CDR1 SGHVS and CDR2 FQNEAQ. The CDR3 is 14 amino acids. The CDR3 region is CASSSGTGNQPQHF. CDR3 in DNA: TGTGCCAGCAGCTCGGGGACAGGCAATCAGCCCCAGCATTTT.

The V call is TRBV5-4, the J call TRBJ2-5, with 13 bases identical to TRBD2. The CDR3 length is 16 residues. The J segment lost 8 bases and the V segment lost 3 bases, leaving 10 bases of the junction unmatched. Germline V gives CDR1 SGHNT, CDR2 YYREEE (reference sequence). The CDR3 sequence is CASSSGLAGALGTQYF. The CDR3 DNA reads TGTGCCAGCAGCTCCGGACTAGCGGGGGCACTCGGAACCCAGTACTTC.

The chain recombines TRBV2 with TRBJ1-1; no clear D. This CDR3 spans 16 amino acids. V gave up 5 bases and J gave up 3 bases, with 19 bases separating them. Germline V gene sequence: CDR1 SNHLY, CDR2 FYNNEI. This chain's CDR3 is CASSPWSGSGDTEAFF. The DNA for the CDR3 is TGTGCCAGCAGTCCTTGGAGCGGGAGCGGGGACACTGAAGCTTTCTTT.

The chain couples TRBV7-8 to TRBJ1-5, with D possibly matching TRBD1 (5 bases). Germline V gene lookup returns CDR1 SGHVS and CDR2 FQNEAQ. The CDR3 extends over 14 amino acids. Between the trimmed V and J ends, which lost 9 bases and 2 bases, there was a span of 14 bases. In DNA, the CDR3 is TGTGCCAGAGGAGGGGCAGGATGCAATCAGCCCCAGCATTTT. It specifies CARGGAGCNQPQHF.

The chain joins TRBV7-8 to TRBJ1-2; TRBD1 might be the D (6 bases). V dropped 5 bases and J dropped 0 bases, with 16 bases sitting between them. This CDR3 spans 16 amino acids. From germline, CDR1 is SGHVS and CDR2 FQNEAQ. As DNA, the CDR3 is TGTGCCAGCAGCACGCGGGGGCAGGGCACTAACTATGGCTACACCTTC. Its translation is CASSTRGQGTNYGYTF. Together with reference TRBV7-8 and TRBJ1-2, the CDR3 gives the full variable domain: GAGVSQSPRYKVAKRGQDVALRCDPISGHVSLFWYQQALGQGPEFLTYFQNEAQLDKSGLPSDRFFAERPEGSVSTLKIQRTQQEDSAVYLCASSTRGQGTNYGYTFGSGTRLTVV.

The V gene is TRBV5-1, the J gene TRBJ2-7; D possibly corresponds to TRBD2 (7 bases). V dropped 4 bases and J dropped 2 bases, with 16 bases sitting between them. The CDR3 has 15 amino acids. Germline assignment: CDR1 SGHRS and CDR2 YFSETQ. In DNA, the CDR3 is TGCGCCAGCAGCCCATGGGGGGGGGCTCCCTACGAGCAGTACTTC. Translated, it gives CASSPWGGAPYEQYF. Variable domain in full (rest from reference TRBV5-1 and TRBJ2-7): KAGVTQTPRYLIKTRGQQVTLSCSPISGHRSVSWYQQTPGQGLQFLFEYFSETQRNKGNFPGRFSGRQFSNSRSEMNVSTLELGDSALYLCASSPWGGAPYEQYFGPGTRLTVT.